Listed below are T cell receptor beta chains from one sample, sequenced in a study of shared clonotypes between healthy human individuals. Clones were sequenced by immunoSEQ multiplex PCR, and TCRdb holds only the in-frame ones, with some missing. The data contain about 2,100,000 clones, about 92% of them singletons. The specimen was naive CD8+ T cells from PBMCs. The receptors were gathered from a young man in good health. Some clones in this sample may be carry-over from other donors' samples. The conserved cysteine and the conserved F or W are not part of the CDR3 here.

v_call	cdr3_length	j_call	cdr3_aa
TRBV27	11	TRBJ2-2	ATLFRGSGELF
TRBV4-1	13	TRBJ1-2	ASSPETGGTYGYT
TRBV27	12	TRBJ2-1	ASPGTGGLDEQF
TRBV11-2	14	TRBJ2-1	ASSPFVATGDNEQF
TRBV13	12	TRBJ2-7	ASSPGDSYYEQY
TRBV29-1	12	TRBJ2-7	SVKGGTSFYEQY
TRBV11-3	14	TRBJ2-1	ASSSSLAGPYNEQF
TRBV29-1	13	TRBJ2-6	SVRQGGSGANVLT
TRBV7-9	14	TRBJ2-7	ASSLGGRQSSYEQY
TRBV4-1	17	TRBJ2-1	ASSFRLAGVPSSYNEQF
TRBV4-1	14	TRBJ2-5	ASSQRAGTVGETQY
TRBV4-1	14	TRBJ2-7	ASSQGTSGTTYEQY
TRBV11-1	13	TRBJ2-1	ASSLGLAGGDEQF
TRBV27	13	TRBJ2-7	ASSLSGKSYYEQY
TRBV29-1	14	TRBJ2-3	SVAGTSGSGTDTQY
TRBV11-2	11	TRBJ2-2	ASSSLATGELF
TRBV7-9	12	TRBJ1-1	ASSLAAVNTEAF
TRBV19	11	TRBJ1-1	ASSTQQNTEAF
TRBV4-1	13	TRBJ2-5	ASSQGRELQETQY
TRBV2	17	TRBJ2-1	ASRGLPTSGSPVRSEQF
TRBV11-2	11	TRBJ1-2	ASSFAPTYGYT
TRBV7-9	14	TRBJ2-4	ASSGEGMTSRNIQY
TRBV5-3	15	TRBJ2-1	ARSWKERDRSYNEQF
TRBV11-2	13	TRBJ1-2	ASSLGRAQDYGYT
TRBV27	12	TRBJ2-7	ASSSGQGSYEQY
TRBV19	14	TRBJ2-2	ASSVIAGADTGELF
TRBV28	14	TRBJ2-7	ASRSLRALGSYEQY
TRBV14	16	TRBJ2-1	ASSQGLPDRGLFNEQF
TRBV6-5	12	TRBJ2-3	ASTQDRVTDTQY
TRBV30	10	TRBJ1-1	AWTPYHTEAF
TRBV2	13	TRBJ2-3	ASSGTSGRTDTQY
TRBV6-6	10	TRBJ2-2	ASSPNTGELF
TRBV19	14	TRBJ1-1	ASSIRRGRGTPEAF
TRBV27	13	TRBJ1-2	ASSLSVPGPYGYT
TRBV28	14	TRBJ2-5	ASRDVDRGDQETQY
TRBV25-1	15	TRBJ2-7	ASSGPPVRRSTYEQY
TRBV10-3	13	TRBJ1-2	AISEHGGGNYGYT
TRBV7-3	14	TRBJ2-1	ASSPLRVAGENEQF
TRBV6-1	14	TRBJ2-3	ASSEVVAGDSDTQY
TRBV6-5	13	TRBJ1-2	ASSFRASRDYGYT
TRBV13	12	TRBJ2-7	ASSLSGHRYEQY
TRBV7-9	11	TRBJ2-1	ASSFPSMNEQF
TRBV6-5	11	TRBJ2-7	ASSQDIPYEQY